This TCR beta chain appears in the sequencing data of a study of CD8 T cells in ankylosing spondylitis. Whole-study results and caveats: Clones tied to disease were said to be significantly enriched in matched ankylosing spondylitis synovial fluid. Earlier work had already found some motif variants in reactive arthritis synovial fluid and blood. Characteristic, it appeared, of ankylosing spondylitis blood was a TCR beta motif of several highly homologous variants. CD8+ disease-linked clones were present at relatively low frequencies in blood.

This clonotype was detected only a few times. Its antigen is undetermined. For TCR beta, libraries came from quantitative 5'-RACE with molecular barcodes. Each CDR3 protein is one row after TCRdb ran MiXCR on the 5' RACE reads. The sample lists a few hundred thousand distinct CDR3 sequences; roughly 13% were seen once. Looked up from germline, CDR1 is SGHRS and CDR2 is YFSETQ. The ends were cut back, 3 bases at V and 4 bases at J, with 14 bases in the middle. The CDR3 is 14 residues long. The gene calls are TRBV5-1 and TRBJ2-7, with D perhaps TRBD1 (6 bases). This sequence originates from a male donor with ankylosing spondylitis. The sequencing input was blood, either unsorted or a sorted T cell fraction (not recorded which). CDR3 nucleotides: TGCGCCAGCAGCTGGGGCACAGGGATGTACGAGCAGTACTTC. The encoded protein is CASSWGTGMYEQYF.